The next 23 T cell receptor beta chains were all read from a single sample in a study of blood T cell repertoires in COVID-19. Generated by immunoSEQ multiplex PCR, the TCRdb table keeps only in-frame clones and is missing some. The sample has 250,000 to 300,000 clones, about 83% seen once. Material for sequencing was peripheral blood. These TCRs come from a man older than 75 with acute or convalescent COVID-19.

This clone showed up many times. The chain joins TRBV5-1 to TRBJ1-3; no reliable D call. The V end was cut by 1 base, the J end by 2 bases, with 22 bases between. This CDR3 comprises 19 residues. The germline CDR1 and CDR2 sequences are SGHRS and YFSETQ. The CDR3 protein is CASSLKLFDGVLAGNTIYF. CDR3 sequence (DNA): TGCGCCAGCAGCTTGAAGTTATTTGACGGGGTGTTGGCTGGAAACACCATATATTTT.

This rearrangement joins TRBV25-1 to TRBJ2-2; TRBD2 is a possible D gene (6 bases). This CDR3 is 13 amino acids long. V gave up 3 bases and J gave up 7 bases, with 9 bases separating them. Germline-derived CDR1 and CDR2 are MGHDK and SYGVNS. The CDR3 loop reads CASSDYGGGELFF. The CDR3 bases are TGTGCCAGCAGTGACTACGGGGGCGGGGAGCTGTTTTTT.

This chain links TRBV15 with TRBJ1-4; TRBD1 is a possible D gene (6 bases). Germline V CDR1 and CDR2: LNHNV, YYDKDF (reference sequence). The CDR3 extends over 14 amino acids. Trimming took 3 bases from V and 4 from J, leaving 9 bases between them. The CDR3 DNA sequence: TGTGCCACCAGCAGGGCAGGGGTTAATGAAAAACTGTTTTTT. It specifies CATSRAGVNEKLFF.

The chain joins TRBV2 to TRBJ1-1; 10 bases map to TRBD1. The CDR3 runs to 18 residues. V dropped 4 bases and J dropped 0; count of bases not matched to a gene: 11. Germline V CDR1 and CDR2: SNHLY, FYNNEI. The CDR3 DNA sequence: TGTGCCAGCAGTGTACCCCGGACAGGGGGTGGGATGAACACTGAAGCTTTCTTT. This codes for CASSVPRTGGGMNTEAFF.

This clone has at least ten counts. The gene calls are TRBV20-1 and TRBJ2-1; 8 bases agree with TRBD1. Losses at the gene ends were 3 bases for V and 1 base for J; bases not matched to a gene: 8. The CDR3 length is 16 residues. CDR1 and CDR2 (germline): DFQATT, SNEGSKA (reference sequence). The CDR3 bases are TGCAGTGCTAGTGACGGACAGGGAGTTTCCTACAATGAGCAGTTCTTC. It codes for CSASDGQGVSYNEQFF.

This clone was counted only a few times. The chain uses TRBV7-9 and TRBJ1-1, with 7 bases that match TRBD1. V trimming: 2 bases; J trimming: 6 bases; junction bases outside the gene matches: 6. CDR1 SEHNR and CDR2 FQNEAQ come from the germline V gene (reference sequence). CDR3 size: 14 residues. DNA of the CDR3: TGTGCCAGCAGCTTAAACACAGGGGCCGCTGAAGCTTTCTTT. It codes for CASSLNTGAAEAFF.

This clone was recorded only once. The rearrangement links TRBV3-1 (or the pseudogene TRBV3-2) to TRBJ2-1; possible D gene TRBD2, 5 bases. The CDR3 is 13 residues long. Germline values: CDR1 LGHDT, CDR2 YNNKEL (reference sequence). Trimming left V 4 bases short and J 15 bases short, with 19 bases between. The CDR3 is CASSPLPLALLFF. The CDR3 nucleotides read TGTGCCAGCAGCCCCCTCCCGCTAGCCCTACTGTTCTTC.

The J gene is TRBJ2-6, the V gene TRBV3-1 (or the pseudogene TRBV3-2), with D perhaps TRBD1 (6 bases). This CDR3 region has 17 residues. V lost 7 bases and J lost 0, with 16 bases in between. CDR1 LGHDT and CDR2 YNNKEL come from the germline V gene (reference sequence). CDR3 sequence reads: CASTKRGSPSGANVLTF. The CDR3 nucleotides read TGTGCCAGCACCAAGAGGGGGAGTCCCTCTGGGGCCAACGTCCTGACTTTC.

The rearrangement joins TRBV6-4 to TRBJ1-1, with D uncertain. This CDR3 contains 13 residues. V was clipped by 7 bases and J by 5 bases, with 14 bases between them. Germline values: CDR1 MRHNA, CDR2 SNTAGT. CDR3 in DNA: TGTGCCAGCAATGATGGCTGGAGAACTGAAGCTTTCTTT. Its protein is CASNDGWRTEAFF.

This clone was recorded once. This chain connects TRBV7-9 to TRBJ2-7; 7 positions match TRBD1. This CDR3 contains 15 residues. Germline CDR1 is SEHNR and CDR2 is FQNEAQ (reference sequence). The trim removed 5 bases at V and 2 bases at J, leaving 9 bases unmatched. The CDR3 reads CASSNDRDGAYEQYF. CDR3 nucleotide sequence: TGTGCCAGCAGCAACGACAGGGACGGTGCCTACGAGCAGTACTTC.

The V gene is TRBV5-6, the J gene TRBJ2-7; perhaps TRBD1 as D (6 bases). V dropped 3 bases and J dropped 3 bases, with 10 bases sitting between them. Germline CDR1 and CDR2: SGHDT and YYEEEE. The CDR3 sequence is 13 residues long. The CDR3 here is CASSSGHGYEQYF. The CDR3, as DNA: TGTGCCAGCAGCTCGGGACACGGCTACGAGCAGTACTTC.

This chain uses TRBV14 with TRBJ1-1; the match to TRBD1 covers 10 bases. The CDR3 covers 19 residues. V lost 1 base, J lost 3 bases, and 14 bases stayed unmatched. Germline lookup yields CDR1 SGHDN and CDR2 FVKESK. The CDR3 nucleotides are TGTGCCAGCAGCCAAGGGCCTTGGGACAGGGGATCCTGGGACACTGAAGCTTTCTTT. This encodes CASSQGPWDRGSWDTEAFF.

The chain combines TRBV3-1 (or the pseudogene TRBV3-2) with TRBJ2-3, with D perhaps TRBD2 (6 bases). The CDR3 extends over 15 amino acids. Germline CDR1 and CDR2: LGHDT and YNNKEL (reference sequence). The V gene lost 1 base and the J gene lost 3 bases, with 11 bases spanning the gap. The CDR3 here is CASSQGFAGTDTQYF. CDR3 coding DNA: TGTGCCAGCAGCCAAGGGTTCGCGGGGACAGATACGCAGTATTTT.

This chain connects TRBV4-2 to TRBJ2-3; weak D call: TRBD2 (5 bases). The V end lost 2 bases, the J end lost 2 bases, and 11 bases lay between the germline ends. The germline V gene encodes CDR1 LGHNA and CDR2 YNFKEQ. There are 15 residues in the CDR3. This CDR3 reads CASSQSGQVTDTQYF. CDR3 sequence (DNA): TGTGCCAGCAGCCAAAGCGGCCAGGTCACAGATACGCAGTATTTT.

V gene TRBV10-2 combines with J gene TRBJ2-3; D is unresolved. CDR3 length equals 14 residues. Germline CDR1 WSHSY, CDR2 SAAADI. Between the trimmed V and J ends, which lost 2 bases and 1 base, there was a span of 7 bases. Here the CDR3 DNA reads TGCGCCAGCAGTGAGGCCGCGGGCACAGATACGCAGTATTTT. Amino acid sequence: CASSEAAGTDTQYF.

The chain recombines TRBV28 with TRBJ2-6, with D unclear. V dropped 1 base and J dropped 1 base, with 8 bases sitting between them. Germline CDR1 and CDR2: MDHEN and SYDVKM. CDR3 length: 16 amino acids. CDR3 sequence reads: CASSLSDNSGANVLTF. DNA for the CDR3: TGTGCCAGCAGTTTATCCGACAATTCTGGGGCCAACGTCCTGACTTTC.

V and J are TRBV18 and TRBJ2-7, with 9 bases lining up with TRBD1. V trimming: 2 bases; J trimming: 1 base; junction bases outside the gene matches: 6. This CDR3 comprises 16 residues. Germline assignment: CDR1 KGHSH and CDR2 LQKENI. CDR3 residues: CASSPVGTGQSYEQYF. The CDR3 bases are TGTGCCAGCTCACCAGTCGGGACAGGGCAATCCTACGAGCAGTACTTC.

The CDR3 DNA reads as TGTGCCAGCAGCCAAGATATTAGGGGCCACTCTGGAAACACCATATATTTT. It encodes CASSQDIRGHSGNTIYF. The gene calls are TRBV14 and TRBJ1-3; weak D call: TRBD1 (5 bases). Germline CDR1 reads SGHDN; CDR2 reads FVKESK. This CDR3 is built from 17 residues. The germline V and J ends were trimmed by 0 bases and 0 bases, with 12 bases remaining between them.

CDR3 in amino acids: CASNPTDFYGYTF. The CDR3 DNA sequence: TGTGCCAGCAACCCGACAGACTTCTATGGCTACACCTTC. The chain is built from TRBV5-6 and TRBJ1-2; D may be TRBD1 (5 bases). CDR3 size: 13 residues. V gave up 6 bases and J gave up 4 bases, with 13 bases separating them. CDR1 is SGHDT and CDR2 is YYEEEE in the germline V gene. Based on the CDR3 plus reference TRBV5-6 and TRBJ1-2, the full variable domain is DAGVTQSPTHLIKTRGQQVTLRCSPKSGHDTVSWYQQALGQGPQFIFQYYEEEERQRGNFPDRFSGHQFPNYSSELNVNALLLGDSALYLCASNPTDFYGYTFGSGTRLTVV.

The chain employs TRBV5-1 and TRBJ2-4; weak D call: TRBD2 (6 bases). Germline CDR1 is SGHRS and CDR2 is YFSETQ. This CDR3 has 15 amino acids. The V end was cut by 3 bases, the J end by 8 bases, with 18 bases between. CDR3 DNA: TGCGCCAGCAGCTCGGGAGCCCCGACGGGGGACATTCAGTACTTC. This codes for CASSSGAPTGDIQYF. The variable domain in full, with the rest retrieved from reference TRBV5-1 and TRBJ2-4, is KAGVTQTPRYLIKTRGQQVTLSCSPISGHRSVSWYQQTPGQGLQFLFEYFSETQRNKGNFPGRFSGRQFSNSRSEMNVSTLELGDSALYLCASSSGAPTGDIQYFGAGTRLSVL.

The rearrangement links TRBV18 to TRBJ1-1, with D possibly matching TRBD1 (6 bases). The CDR3 has 14 amino acids. V was cut by 3 bases and J by 1 base, with 9 bases left in between. Germline CDR1 and CDR2: KGHSH and LQKENI. CDR3 DNA: TGTGCCAGCTCACCGAAACAGGGGAACACTGAAGCTTTCTTT. Translation gives CASSPKQGNTEAFF.

The genes are TRBV5-4 and TRBJ2-5, with 8 bases that match TRBD2. This CDR3 has 15 amino acids. Looked up from germline, CDR1 is SGHNT and CDR2 is YYREEE (reference sequence). J lost 1 base, V lost 3 bases, and 5 bases had no gene match. Written as DNA, the CDR3 is TGTGCCAGCAGCTCCGGGGGGGCATTCCAAGAGACCCAGTACTTC. Protein: CASSSGGAFQETQYF.

The V call is TRBV3-1 (or the pseudogene TRBV3-2), the J call TRBJ1-1; weak D call: TRBD1 (5 bases). This CDR3 has 13 amino acids. The ends were cut back, 0 bases at V and 7 bases at J, with 9 bases in the middle. Germline CDR1 is LGHDT and CDR2 is YNNKEL (reference sequence). The chain's CDR3 is CASSQDLGGEAFF. The CDR3 nucleotides are TGTGCCAGCAGCCAAGATCTCGGGGGTGAAGCTTTCTTT.